The next 7 T cell receptor beta chains were all read from a single sample in a study of PD-L1 blockade in urothelial cancer. Time point meaning: pretreatment peripheral blood. Profiled with immunoSEQ multiplex PCR; TCRdb holds only in-frame clones, not every one. The top ten hold approximately 5.1% of the sample, which has about 63,000 clones, roughly 79% seen once. Sequencing used PBMCs, obtained around atezolizumab (anti-PD-L1) treatment. Source of these receptors: a man aged 70 or older with urothelial cancer.

This chain joins TRBV5-4 and TRBJ2-7, with D hard to call. Looked up from germline, CDR1 is SGHNT and CDR2 is YYREEE (reference sequence). V lost 0 bases to trimming and J lost 0 bases, with 7 bases between them. The CDR3 sequence is 14 residues long. In nucleotides, the CDR3 is TGTGCCAGCAGCTTGGGCTCTAGCTCCTACGAGCAGTACTTC. Residues: CASSLGSSSYEQYF.

This clone has just a few counts. The J gene is TRBJ2-3, the V gene TRBV5-4; maybe TRBD1 (5 bases). The CDR3 contains 11 residues. The V gene lost 1 base and the J gene lost 8 bases, with 5 bases spanning the gap. Germline CDR1 and CDR2: SGHNT and YYREEE (reference sequence). CDR3 protein: CASSLRGTQYF. CDR3 sequence (DNA): TGTGCCAGCAGCTTGAGGGGTACGCAGTATTTT.

The gene calls are TRBV11-2 and TRBJ2-1; the match to TRBD2 covers 9 bases. This CDR3 is built from 17 residues. The V segment lost 1 base and the J segment 5 bases; nucleotides outside the gene matches: 9. CDR1 SGHAT and CDR2 FQNNGV come from the germline V gene. The CDR3 reads CASSLVVGGRGHNEQFF. Here the CDR3 DNA reads TGTGCCAGCAGCTTAGTTGTTGGCGGGAGGGGCCACAATGAGCAGTTCTTC. The whole variable domain, remainder taken from reference TRBV11-2 and TRBJ2-1, is EAGVAQSPRYKIIEKRQSVAFWCNPISGHATLYWYQQILGQGPKLLIQFQNNGVVDDSQLPKDRFSAERLKGVDSTLKIQPAKLEDSAVYLCASSLVVGGRGHNEQFFGPGTRLTVL.

This chain connects TRBV4-3 to TRBJ2-1; D not resolved. The CDR3 has 12 residues. The germline V gene has CDR1 LGHNA and CDR2 YSLEER. V lost 0 bases and J 10 bases, leaving 7 bases between the germline ends. The CDR3 nucleotides are TGCGCCAGCAGCCAAGATGCTGGCGAGCAGTTCTTC. Translating gives CASSQDAGEQFF.

This clone was picked up a small number of times. J is TRBJ2-7 and V is TRBV4-2; D remains ambiguous. Germline loops: CDR1 LGHNA, CDR2 YNFKEQ. This CDR3 comprises 13 residues. Trimming removed 0 bases at V and 12 bases at J, with 15 bases between. CDR3 region: CASSQDLGGTLYF. CDR3 DNA: TGTGCCAGCAGCCAAGATCTCGGCGGAACTCTGTACTTC.

The chain uses TRBV6-1 and TRBJ2-7; 10 nucleotides match TRBD2. The CDR3 is 15 amino acids. With 7 bases clipped from V and 1 base from J, the junction kept 7 bases outside the gene matches. Per the germline V gene, CDR1 is MNHNS and CDR2 is SASEGT. CDR3 amino acids: CASTLLTSGSYEQYF. CDR3 sequence (DNA): TGTGCCAGCACCCTCTTGACTAGCGGGTCCTACGAGCAGTACTTC.

This chain uses TRBV2 with TRBJ2-5; 7 positions match TRBD1. V shed 4 bases, J shed 1 base, and the junction held 0 bases outside the gene matches. The V gene's germline CDR1 is SNHLY and CDR2 FYNNEI. The CDR3 has 13 residues. The CDR3 spells CASSGDSQETQYF. The CDR3 DNA sequence: TGTGCCAGCAGTGGGGACAGCCAAGAGACCCAGTACTTC. The variable domain in full, with the rest retrieved from reference TRBV2 and TRBJ2-5, is EPEVTQTPSHQVTQMGQEVILRCVPISNHLYFYWYRQILGQKVEFLVSFYNNEISEKSEIFDDQFSVERPDGSNFTLKIRSTKLEDSAMYFCASSGDSQETQYFGPGTRLLVL.